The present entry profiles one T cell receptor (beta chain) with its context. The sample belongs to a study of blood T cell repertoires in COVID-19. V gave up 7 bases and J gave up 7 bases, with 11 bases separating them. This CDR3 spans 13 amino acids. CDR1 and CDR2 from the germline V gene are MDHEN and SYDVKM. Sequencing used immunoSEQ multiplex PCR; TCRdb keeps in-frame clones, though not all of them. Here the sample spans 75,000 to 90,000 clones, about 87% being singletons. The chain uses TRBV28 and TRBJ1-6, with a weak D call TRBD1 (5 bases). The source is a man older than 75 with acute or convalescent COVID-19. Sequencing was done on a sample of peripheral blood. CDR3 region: CASIMGGNSPLHF. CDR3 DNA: TGTGCCAGCATAATGGGGGGGAATTCACCCCTCCACTTT. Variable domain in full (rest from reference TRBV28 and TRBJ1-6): DVKVTQSSRYLVKRTGEKVFLECVQDMDHENMFWYRQDPGLGLRLIYFSYDVKMKEKGDIPEGYSVSREKKERFSLILESASTNQTSMYLCASIMGGNSPLHFGNGTRLTVT.